This TCR beta chain was retrieved from a study of CD8 T cells in Susac syndrome. Germline V lookup: CDR1 SEHNR, CDR2 FQNEAQ (reference sequence). The CDR3 has 14 residues. Trimming left V 5 bases short and J 3 bases short, with 10 bases between. Reverse transcription of about 0.45 to 1 ug RNA used random hexamers. TCRdb used MiXCR to reprocess the immunoSEQ multiplex PCR reads, holding one entry per CDR3 protein. The data show approximately 160,000 distinct CDR3 sequences, approximately 95% seen once. Sequences were obtained from CD4+ T cells from PBMCs. The clonotype comes from a human donor with multiple sclerosis. The rearrangement links TRBV7-9 to TRBJ2-2, with D perhaps TRBD2 (5 bases). CDR3 sequence: CASSVDGDTGELFF. The CDR3 DNA sequence: TGTGCCAGCAGCGTAGACGGGGACACCGGGGAGCTGTTTTTT.